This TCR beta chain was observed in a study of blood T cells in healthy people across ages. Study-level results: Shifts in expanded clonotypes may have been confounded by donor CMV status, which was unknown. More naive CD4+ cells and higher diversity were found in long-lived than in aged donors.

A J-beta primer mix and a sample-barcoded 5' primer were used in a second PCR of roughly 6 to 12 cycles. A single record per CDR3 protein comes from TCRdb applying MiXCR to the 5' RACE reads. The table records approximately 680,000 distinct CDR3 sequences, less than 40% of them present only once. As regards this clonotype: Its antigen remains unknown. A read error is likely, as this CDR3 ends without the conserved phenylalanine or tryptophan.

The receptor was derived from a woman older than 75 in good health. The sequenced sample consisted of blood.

CDR3 in amino acids: CAISDSTDTQYL. The CDR3 DNA follows: TGTGCCATCAGTGACTCCACAGATACGCAGTATTTG. The J gene is TRBJ2-3, the V gene TRBV10-3; D is ambiguous. Germline V CDR1 and CDR2: ENHRY, SYGVKD. Trimming shortened V by 3 bases and J by 2 bases, and 3 bases separated the two germline ends. The length of the CDR3 is 12 residues.